This T cell receptor (beta chain) was recovered during a study of metastatic and nonmetastatic thyroid tumors (dated by TCRdb to between 2020 and 2021). Some background on the complete study: For patients with malignant and with benign thyroid disease, the researchers compared repertoires between peripheral blood samples and tumor or nodule tissue samples.

No patient had received any treatment before thyroid surgery. Using T-cell receptor beta sequencing, the researchers looked back retrospectively at clinical samples from patients, gathered between about 2011 and 2019. Here is what the overall study found, with its caveats: In both blood and tumor samples, malignant tumors were reported to have significantly higher TCR beta diversity than benign nodules.

By sample share, this clone is medium-sized (0.01 to 0.1%). The antigen it binds to is not known. No clone much larger than this one lies a single base away; base qualities are absent. The library was produced with PCR. Sequencing relied on an Illumina HiSeq 4000. High-throughput sequencing was used to profile the TCR beta-chain CDR3 region of every patient. The paper's data handling went like this. CDR3 differences across clinicopathological groups were used to build a classifier for discriminating distant-metastatic papillary thyroid cancer patients. The Shannon index was used to measure repertoire diversity, and the Morisita-Horn index was used to measure how similar tumor and blood repertoires were. The public reads were reanalyzed by TCRdb: fastp trimming at Q25, MiXCR alignment, in-frame beta chains only. The V and J calls and clone size come from TCRdb's table, not from the authors' own analysis. The sample records 9,400 or so clones, approximately 33% of which are singletons. The ten largest clonotypes hold roughly 17% of the sample.

There are 14 amino acids in the CDR3, from cysteine to phenylalanine inclusive. CDR3 DNA only is kept here, 42 bases in frame from base 1. CDR1 and CDR2 are drawn from the germline V gene (reference sequence): DFQATT, SNEGSKA. The junction shows trimming of 2 bases on V and 3 bases on J, and the gene matches do not reach 2 bases of it. Sequences were obtained from adjacent normal tissue. This sequence uses TRBV20-1 and TRBJ2-1; TRBD1 matches 9 bases in the middle. The clonotype originates from a female donor with papillary thyroid cancer or a benign thyroid nodule (not recorded which). Some clones in this sample may be carry-over from other donors' samples. The CDR3 region has the sequence CSARWDRDYNEQFF. The DNA is TGCAGTGCTAGATGGGACAGGGACTACAATGAGCAGTTCTTC.